The TCR beta chain described here comes from a study of T cell repertoires in cytomegalovirus infection. MiXCR was run by TCRdb on the reads, yielding one entry per CDR3 protein. The repertoire holds 450,000 to 650,000 distinct CDR3 sequences, with more than 20% as singletons. The trim removed 3 bases at V and 4 bases at J, leaving 6 bases unmatched. CDR1 and CDR2 (germline): SEHNR, FQNEAQ (reference sequence). The CDR3 contains 15 residues. This clonotype has only a few counts. J is TRBJ2-1 and V is TRBV7-9; 7 bases align to TRBD2. The clonotype originates from a human donor in good health (CMV status not recorded). Some clones in this sample may be carry-over from other donors' samples. Input material: PBMCs. The CDR3 reads CASSLASGTYNEQFF. As DNA, the CDR3 is TGTGCCAGCAGCTTGGCGAGCGGGACTTACAATGAGCAGTTCTTC.